This is a list of T cell receptor beta chains from one sample in a study of blood T cell repertoires in COVID-19. Clones were read by immunoSEQ multiplex PCR, and TCRdb kept only the in-frame ones, dropping some. The table records around 100,000 clones, roughly 91% of them present only once. Sample: peripheral blood. These receptors came from a woman aged 80 or over with acute or convalescent COVID-19. CDR3s include the opening cysteine and the closing phenylalanine or tryptophan. The order of the fields is clone size, J gene, V gene, D gene, CDR3 DNA, CDR3 protein. D genes are given only for firm matches. Size is omitted from some rows. Given values are once, few, many or a class for expanded clones.

NA TRBJ1-4 TRBV29-1 NA TGCAGCGCCAAACGGGCTAATGAAAAACTGTTTTTT CSAKRANEKLFF
NA TRBJ2-7 TRBV5-1 TRBD2 TGCGCCAGCACCTTGGGACTAGCTTTTAACGAGCAGTACTTC CASTLGLAFNEQYF
NA TRBJ2-5 TRBV5-1 TRBD1 TGCGCCAGCAGTCCGGGACAGCACCGCCAAGAGACCCAGTACTTC CASSPGQHRQETQYF
NA TRBJ1-5 TRBV2 NA TGTGCCAGCACTAGAGGGGGGGTTGGTCAGCCCCAGCATTTT CASTRGGVGQPQHF
NA TRBJ1-4 TRBV28 TRBD1 TGTGCCAGCAGTTCAGGACAGGGTCTAGGAAAACTGTTTTTT CASSSGQGLGKLFF
NA TRBJ1-2 TRBV5-6 NA TGTGCCAGCAGCTTGGGCAGATCTAACTATGGCTACACCTTC CASSLGRSNYGYTF
NA TRBJ1-1 TRBV5-4 TRBD1 TGTGCCAGCAGCTTGGATAAGGGGGCGCGATCTGAAGCTTTCTTT CASSLDKGARSEAFF
NA TRBJ2-3 TRBV30 NA TGTGCCTGGAGTGTATCACAGAGTTCTAGCACAGATACGCAGTATTTT CAWSVSQSSSTDTQYF
NA TRBJ2-3 TRBV5-4 NA TGTGCCAGCAGCCGCACGCAGGGTTTTAGCACAGATACGCAGTATTTT CASSRTQGFSTDTQYF
NA TRBJ2-2 TRBV6-2/TRBV6-3 NA TGTGCCAGCAGTTCCTCGTCCATCGGGGAGCTGTTTTTT CASSSSSIGELFF
NA TRBJ1-2 TRBV7-2 NA TGTGCCAGCAGCTTAGCGAAAGGACAAATAGCCTATGGCTACACCTTC CASSLAKGQIAYGYTF
NA TRBJ2-1 TRBV6-5 TRBD2 TGTGCCAGCTTCCTAGCGGGGGGCCTAAAAAATGAGCAGTTCTTC CASFLAGGLKNEQFF
NA TRBJ2-1 TRBV5-1 NA TGCGCCAGCAGCTTGGAGGGGCGCCCCTACAATGAGCAGTTCTTC CASSLEGRPYNEQFF
NA TRBJ2-7 TRBV3-1/TRBV3-2 TRBD2 TGTGCCAGCAGCCCCCTCTATCTAGCGGGGGGGCGAGAGCAGTACTTC CASSPLYLAGGREQYF
NA TRBJ2-1 TRBV7-2 TRBD2 TGTGCCAGCAGCTTTAGCGGGGGGGCAGGCAATGAGCAGTTCTTC CASSFSGGAGNEQFF
NA TRBJ2-1 TRBV6-6 NA TGTGCCAGCAGACAGTACAATGAGCAGTTCTTC CASRQYNEQFF
NA TRBJ1-1 TRBV19 NA TGTGCCAGCAACCAGGGAGGGGACACTGAAGCTTTCTTT CASNQGGDTEAFF
NA TRBJ1-6 TRBV2 TRBD1 TGTGCCAGCAGCTTCACAGGGGTCTCCTATAATTCACCCCTCCACTTT CASSFTGVSYNSPLHF
few TRBJ1-3 TRBV5-1 NA TGCGCCAGCAGCGCGGACAGCTCTGGAAACACCATATATTTT CASSADSSGNTIYF
NA TRBJ2-7 TRBV30 NA TGTGCCTGGAGTTCGAGAGGCTACGAGCAGTACTTC CAWSSRGYEQYF